This T cell receptor beta chain originates from a study of PD-L1 blockade in urothelial cancer. Across the whole study: Blood was analyzed 3 weeks (second dose) and 6 weeks after treatment start. Researchers found blood samples held a median of approximately 150,000 T cells.

The repertoire was sequenced with immunoSEQ multiplex PCR; TCRdb's copy has only in-frame clones and lacks some. The sample consists of some 87,000 clones, around 87% of them appearing once. Of note for this clone: The antigen is not known.

The V end lost 7 bases, the J end lost 7 bases, and 13 bases lay between the germline ends. The CDR3 extends over 13 amino acids. Germline loops: CDR1 LNHDA, CDR2 SQIVND (reference sequence). General study points: Blood clones associated with the tumor expanded more at 3 weeks in durable-benefit patients.

Noted time point: pretreatment peripheral blood. Urothelial carcinoma affected the patients, and it was locally advanced or metastatic. The chain employs TRBV19 and TRBJ1-4; D unclear. The clonotype originates from a man in his sixties with urothelial cancer. The sequences come from PBMCs, collected around atezolizumab (anti-PD-L1) treatment. CDR3 sequence reads: CASKGGPIEKLFF. The CDR3 DNA reads TGTGCCAGTAAGGGAGGTCCAATTGAAAAACTGTTTTTT.